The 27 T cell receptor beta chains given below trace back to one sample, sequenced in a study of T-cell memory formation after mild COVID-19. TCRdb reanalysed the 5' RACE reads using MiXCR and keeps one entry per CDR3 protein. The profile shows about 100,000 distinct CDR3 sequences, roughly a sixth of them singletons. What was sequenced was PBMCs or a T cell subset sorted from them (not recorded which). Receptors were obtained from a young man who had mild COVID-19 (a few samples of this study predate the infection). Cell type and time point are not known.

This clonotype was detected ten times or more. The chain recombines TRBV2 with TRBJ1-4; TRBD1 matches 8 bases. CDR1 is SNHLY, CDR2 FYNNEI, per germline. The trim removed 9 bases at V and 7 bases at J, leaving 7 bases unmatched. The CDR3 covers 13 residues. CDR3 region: CASGGQGAEKLFF. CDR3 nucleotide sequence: TGTGCCAGTGGAGGGCAGGGGGCTGAAAAACTGTTTTTT.

CDR3 bases: TGTGCCAGCAGCTTAAAAGGGAGGTTAGAGACCCAGTACTTC. It is translated as CASSLKGRLETQYF. J is TRBJ2-5 and V is TRBV7-6; weak D call: TRBD2 (6 bases). Looked up from germline, CDR1 is SGHVS and CDR2 is FNYEAQ. CDR3 size: 14 residues. Trimming pared 2 bases from V and 4 bases from J, leaving 11 bases between. Supplemented by reference TRBV7-6 and TRBJ2-5, the full variable domain reads GAGVSQSPRYKVTKRGQDVALRCDPISGHVSLYWYRQALGQGPEFLTYFNYEAQQDKSGLPNDRFSAERPEGSISTLTIQRTEQRDSAMYRCASSLKGRLETQYFGPGTRLLVL.

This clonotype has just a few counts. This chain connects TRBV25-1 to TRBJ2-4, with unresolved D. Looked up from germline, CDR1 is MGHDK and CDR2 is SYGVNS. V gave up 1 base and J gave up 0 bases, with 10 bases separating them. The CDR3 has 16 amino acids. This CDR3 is CASSESGVLAKNIQYF. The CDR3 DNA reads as TGTGCCAGCAGTGAATCTGGGGTGCTAGCCAAAAACATTCAGTACTTC.

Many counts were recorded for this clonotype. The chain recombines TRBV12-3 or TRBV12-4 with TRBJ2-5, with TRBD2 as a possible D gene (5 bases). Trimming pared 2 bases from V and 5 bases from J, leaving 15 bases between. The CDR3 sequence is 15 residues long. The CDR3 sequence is CASSLPRGHGETQYF. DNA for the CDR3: TGTGCCAGCAGTTTACCCCGGGGTCACGGTGAGACCCAGTACTTC.

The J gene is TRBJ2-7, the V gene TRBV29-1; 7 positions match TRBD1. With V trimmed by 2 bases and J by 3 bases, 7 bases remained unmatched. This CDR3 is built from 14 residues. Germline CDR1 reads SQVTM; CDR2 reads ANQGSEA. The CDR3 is CSVEKTGPIYEQYF. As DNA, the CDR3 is TGCAGCGTTGAAAAGACAGGGCCTATCTACGAGCAGTACTTC.

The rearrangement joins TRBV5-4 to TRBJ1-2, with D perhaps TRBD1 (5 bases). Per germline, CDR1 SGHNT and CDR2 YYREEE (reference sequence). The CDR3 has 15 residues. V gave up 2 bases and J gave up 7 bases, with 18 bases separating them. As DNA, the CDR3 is TGTGCCAGCAGCTTATCCGGGACGGTCTATGGTGGCTACACCTTC. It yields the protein CASSLSGTVYGGYTF. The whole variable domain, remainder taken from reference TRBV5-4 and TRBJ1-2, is ETGVTQSPTHLIKTRGQQVTLRCSSQSGHNTVSWYQQALGQGPQFIFQYYREEENGRGNFPPRFSGLQFPNYSSELNVNALELDDSALYLCASSLSGTVYGGYTFGSGTRLTVV.

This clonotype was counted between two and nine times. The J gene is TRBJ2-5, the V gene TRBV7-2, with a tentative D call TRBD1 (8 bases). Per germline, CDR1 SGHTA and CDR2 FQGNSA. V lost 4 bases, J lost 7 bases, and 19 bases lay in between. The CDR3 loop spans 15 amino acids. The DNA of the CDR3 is TGTGCCAGCAGCTCAAGGGGGGGACAGGCGGCGACCCAGTACTTC. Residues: CASSSRGGQAATQYF. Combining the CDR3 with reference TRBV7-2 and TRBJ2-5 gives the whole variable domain GAGVSQSPSNKVTEKGKDVELRCDPISGHTALYWYRQSLGQGLEFLIYFQGNSAPDKSGLPSDRFSAERTGGSVSTLTIQRTQQEDSAVYLCASSSRGGQAATQYFGPGTRLLVL.

CDR3 amino acids: CASRAGTRQPQHF. The CDR3 coding sequence is TGTGCCAGCAGGGCCGGGACTCGACAGCCCCAGCATTTT. The chain uses TRBV12-3 or TRBV12-4 and TRBJ1-5; TRBD1 might be the D (5 bases). V lost 6 bases to trimming and J lost 7 bases, with 13 bases between them. The CDR3 consists of 13 residues.

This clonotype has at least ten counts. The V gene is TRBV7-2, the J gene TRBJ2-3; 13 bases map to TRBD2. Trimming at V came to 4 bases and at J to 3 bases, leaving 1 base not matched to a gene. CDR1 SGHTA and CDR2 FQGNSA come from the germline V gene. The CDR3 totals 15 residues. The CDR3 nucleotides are TGTGCCAGCAGCTGGGGACTAGCGGGGACAGATACGCAGTATTTT. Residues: CASSWGLAGTDTQYF.

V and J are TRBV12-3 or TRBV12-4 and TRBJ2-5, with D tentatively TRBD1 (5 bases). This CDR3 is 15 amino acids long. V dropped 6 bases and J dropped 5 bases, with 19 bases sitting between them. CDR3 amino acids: CASSPNHRNLETQYF. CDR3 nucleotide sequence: TGTGCCAGCAGCCCAAACCACAGGAACCTGGAGACCCAGTACTTC.

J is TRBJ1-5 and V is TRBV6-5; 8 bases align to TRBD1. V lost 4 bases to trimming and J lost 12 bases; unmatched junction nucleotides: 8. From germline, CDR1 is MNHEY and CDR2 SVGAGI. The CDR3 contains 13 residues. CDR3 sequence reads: CASSSAGTGLQHF. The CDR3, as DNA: TGTGCCAGCAGTTCAGCCGGGACAGGACTCCAGCATTTT.

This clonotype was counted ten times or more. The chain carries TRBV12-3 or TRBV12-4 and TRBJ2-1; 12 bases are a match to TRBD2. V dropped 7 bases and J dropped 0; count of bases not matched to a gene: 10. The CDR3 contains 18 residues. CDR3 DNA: TGTGCCAGCACTCCGGGACTAGCGGGCGCCGTCTCCTACAATGAGCAGTTCTTC. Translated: CASTPGLAGAVSYNEQFF.

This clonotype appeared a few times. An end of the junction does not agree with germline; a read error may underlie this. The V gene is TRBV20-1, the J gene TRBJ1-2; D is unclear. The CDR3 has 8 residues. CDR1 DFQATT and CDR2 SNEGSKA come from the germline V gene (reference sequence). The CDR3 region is CSATGSSF. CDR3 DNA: TGCAGTGCTACCGGGTCCTCCTTC.

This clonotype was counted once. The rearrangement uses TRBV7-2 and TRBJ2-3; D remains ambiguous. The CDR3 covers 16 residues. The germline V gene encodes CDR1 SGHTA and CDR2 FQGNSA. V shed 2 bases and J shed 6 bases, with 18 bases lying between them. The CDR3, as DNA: TGTGCCAGCAGCTTATCGCCTCACGCCGGTCCGGATACGCAGTATTTT. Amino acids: CASSLSPHAGPDTQYF.

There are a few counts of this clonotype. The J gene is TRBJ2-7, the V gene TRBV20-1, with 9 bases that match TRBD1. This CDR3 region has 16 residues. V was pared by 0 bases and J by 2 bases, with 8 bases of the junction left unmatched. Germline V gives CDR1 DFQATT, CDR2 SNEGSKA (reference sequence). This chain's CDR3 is CSARDPRWDRAYEQYV. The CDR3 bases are TGCAGTGCTAGAGATCCCAGGTGGGACAGGGCCTACGAGCAGTACGTC.

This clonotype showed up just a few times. CDR3 region: CASSFLRTSGGEWYQETQYF. The CDR3 bases are TGTGCCAGCAGCTTCCTCCGGACTAGCGGGGGGGAATGGTACCAAGAGACCCAGTACTTC. The chain is built from TRBV7-2 and TRBJ2-5; 15 nucleotides agree with TRBD2. Per the germline V gene, CDR1 is SGHTA and CDR2 is FQGNSA. This CDR3 has 20 amino acids. The V gene end was trimmed by 3 bases and the J gene end by 0 bases; junction bases not matched to a gene: 11.

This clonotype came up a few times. The CDR3 here is CASSFEWAEAFF. In DNA, the CDR3 is TGTGCCAGCAGTTTTGAGTGGGCGGAAGCTTTCTTT. This sequence joins TRBV12-3 or TRBV12-4 and TRBJ1-1; no clear D gene. The CDR3 runs 12 residues. The germline V and J ends were trimmed by 3 bases and 8 bases, with 10 bases remaining between them.

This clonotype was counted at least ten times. The CDR3 DNA reads as TGTGCCAGCAGTTACACCGGGGAGCTGTTTTTT. This translates into CASSYTGELFF. J is TRBJ2-2 and V is TRBV2; D not resolved. V was shortened by 5 bases and J by 3 bases, with 1 base between the two germline ends. The length of the CDR3 is 11 residues. CDR1 is SNHLY, CDR2 FYNNEI, per germline.

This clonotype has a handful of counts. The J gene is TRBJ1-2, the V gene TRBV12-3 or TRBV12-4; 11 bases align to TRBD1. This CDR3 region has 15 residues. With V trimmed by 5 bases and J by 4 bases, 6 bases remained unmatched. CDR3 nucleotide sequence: TGTGCCAGCAGTCGTCGGACAGGGGGCCTCTATGGCTACACCTTC. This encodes CASSRRTGGLYGYTF.

The CDR3 loop is CASSLRITDTQYF. CDR3 sequence (DNA): TGTGCCAGCAGCCTTCGGATCACAGATACGCAGTATTTT. This sequence joins TRBV5-6 and TRBJ2-3; D is ambiguous. Per the germline V gene, CDR1 is SGHDT and CDR2 is YYEEEE. CDR3 size: 13 residues. V lost 4 bases and J 2 bases, leaving 8 bases between the germline ends.

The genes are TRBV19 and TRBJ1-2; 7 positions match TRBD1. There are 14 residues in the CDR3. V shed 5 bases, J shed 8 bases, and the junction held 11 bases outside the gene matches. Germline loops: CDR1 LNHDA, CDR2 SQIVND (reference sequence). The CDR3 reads CASSSPYRGQGYTF. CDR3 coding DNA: TGTGCCAGTAGTTCCCCCTACAGGGGTCAAGGCTACACCTTC.

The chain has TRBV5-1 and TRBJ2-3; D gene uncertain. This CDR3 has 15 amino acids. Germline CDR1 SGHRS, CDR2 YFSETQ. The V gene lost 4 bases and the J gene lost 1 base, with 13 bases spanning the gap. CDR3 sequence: CASSPATPRTDTQYF. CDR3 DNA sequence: TGCGCCAGCAGCCCAGCGACTCCCCGCACAGATACGCAGTATTTT. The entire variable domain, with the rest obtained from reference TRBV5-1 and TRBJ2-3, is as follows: KAGVTQTPRYLIKTRGQQVTLSCSPISGHRSVSWYQQTPGQGLQFLFEYFSETQRNKGNFPGRFSGRQFSNSRSEMNVSTLELGDSALYLCASSPATPRTDTQYFGPGTRLTVL.

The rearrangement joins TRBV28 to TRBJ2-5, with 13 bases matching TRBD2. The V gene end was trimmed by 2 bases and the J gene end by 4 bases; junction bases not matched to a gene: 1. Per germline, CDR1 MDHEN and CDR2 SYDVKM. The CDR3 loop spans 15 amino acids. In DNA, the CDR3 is TGTGCCAGCAGTTTAACTAGCGGGGGGGCAGAGACCCAGTACTTC. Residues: CASSLTSGGAETQYF.

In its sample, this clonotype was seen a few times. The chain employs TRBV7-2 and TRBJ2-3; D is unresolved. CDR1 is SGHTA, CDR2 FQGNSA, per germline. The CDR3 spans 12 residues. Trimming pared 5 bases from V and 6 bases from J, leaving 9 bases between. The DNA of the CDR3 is TGTGCCAGCAGCCCCCATCGGGATACGCAGTATTTT. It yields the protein CASSPHRDTQYF. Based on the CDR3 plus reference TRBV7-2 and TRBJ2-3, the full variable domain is GAGVSQSPSNKVTEKGKDVELRCDPISGHTALYWYRQSLGQGLEFLIYFQGNSAPDKSGLPSDRFSAERTGGSVSTLTIQRTQQEDSAVYLCASSPHRDTQYFGPGTRLTVL.

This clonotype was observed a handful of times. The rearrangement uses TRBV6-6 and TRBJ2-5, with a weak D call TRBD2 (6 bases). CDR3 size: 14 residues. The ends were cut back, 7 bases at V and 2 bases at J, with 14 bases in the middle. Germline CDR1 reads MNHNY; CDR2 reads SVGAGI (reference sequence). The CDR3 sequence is CASIRTAGQETQYF. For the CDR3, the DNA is TGTGCCAGCATCAGAACGGCGGGGCAAGAGACCCAGTACTTC.

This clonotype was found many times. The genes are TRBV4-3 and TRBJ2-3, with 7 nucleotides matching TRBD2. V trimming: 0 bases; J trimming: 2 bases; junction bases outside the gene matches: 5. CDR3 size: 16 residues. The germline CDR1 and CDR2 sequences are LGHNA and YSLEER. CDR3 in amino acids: CASSQEGAGITDTQYF. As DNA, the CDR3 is TGCGCCAGCAGCCAAGAGGGAGCGGGGATCACAGATACGCAGTATTTT.

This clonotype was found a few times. This CDR3 reads CAISDLANNEQFF. Here the CDR3 DNA reads TGTGCCATCAGTGATCTCGCGAACAATGAGCAGTTCTTC. The gene calls are TRBV10-3 and TRBJ2-1; unclear D gene. The CDR3 is made up of 13 amino acids. The ends were cut back, 3 bases at V and 5 bases at J, with 8 bases in the middle. Germline-derived CDR1 and CDR2 are ENHRY and SYGVKD.